The rows below give T cell receptor beta chains drawn from one sample of a study of T cell therapy after organ transplantation. Data came from immunoSEQ multiplex PCR; TCRdb stores just in-frame clones and leaves some out. The top ten hold around 3.1% of the sample, which has over 45,000 clones, approximately 94% seen once. The antigens for these receptors are not known. This specimen consisted of CD8+ T cells from blood, obtained before autologous CMV-specific T cell therapy. The receptors shown here come from a human patient who had received a solid organ transplant and had CMV disease. CDR3s include the opening cysteine and the closing phenylalanine or tryptophan. D genes are given only for firm matches. Some rows have no size entry. The others give once, few or many, or a class for an expanded clone.

v_call	d_call	clone_size	j_call	cdr3_length	cdr3_aa	cdr3_nt
TRBV5-4	TRBD2	-	TRBJ2-7	15	CASSSLAGSRYEQYF	TGTGCCAGCAGCTCGTTAGCGGGATCACGATACGAGCAGTACTTC
TRBV27	-	-	TRBJ1-1	13	CASSSSPGTEAFF	TGTGCCAGCAGTTCGTCCCCGGGCACTGAAGCTTTCTTT
TRBV6-5	-	-	TRBJ1-1	14	CASSQTGSGWEAFF	TGTGCCAGCAGCCAGACAGGATCGGGCTGGGAAGCTTTCTTT
TRBV7-6	-	-	TRBJ2-1	15	CASSLGGSTYNEQFF	TGTGCCAGCAGCTTAGGAGGCTCCACCTACAATGAGCAGTTCTTC
TRBV6-5	-	-	TRBJ2-6	15	CASSYQGLGANVLTF	TGTGCCAGCAGTTACCAGGGGCTTGGGGCCAACGTCCTGACTTTC
TRBV27	TRBD1	-	TRBJ2-4	16	CASSLGSGTAKNIQYF	TGTGCCAGCAGTTTAGGATCCGGGACAGCGAAAAACATTCAGTACTTC
TRBV11-2	-	-	TRBJ2-1	15	CASSGDGPIYNEQFF	TGTGCCAGCAGCGGGGACGGACCAATCTACAATGAGCAGTTCTTC
TRBV19	-	-	TRBJ2-3	13	CASSTSFSDTQYF	TGTGCCAGTAGTACTAGCTTTTCAGATACGCAGTATTTT
TRBV4-3	-	-	TRBJ1-1	13	CASSQGAGTEAFF	TGCGCCAGCAGCCAGGGGGCCGGCACTGAAGCTTTCTTT
TRBV30	-	-	TRBJ2-3	18	CAWSVGVSGALSTDTQYF	TGTGCCTGGAGTGTAGGGGTATCAGGGGCGCTAAGCACAGATACGCAGTATTTT
TRBV7-9	-	-	TRBJ1-2	11	CASSSDYGYTF	TGTGCCAGCAGCTCAGACTATGGCTACACCTTC
TRBV29-1	-	once	TRBJ1-2	15	CSSLEGGNLLGGYTF	TGCAGCTCGCTCGAGGGAGGGAACTTATTGGGCGGCTACACCTTC
TRBV12-5	-	-	TRBJ1-1	15	CASGLTGRGDTEAFF	TGTGCTAGTGGTTTGACCGGGCGGGGGGACACTGAAGCTTTCTTT
TRBV27	-	-	TRBJ2-3	14	CASSFSDVRDTQYF	TGTGCCAGCAGTTTTTCCGACGTCAGGGATACGCAGTATTTT
TRBV7-6	-	-	TRBJ1-1	15	CASSLAGRQNTEAFF	TGTGCCAGCAGCTTAGCCGGACGACAGAACACTGAAGCTTTCTTT
TRBV2	TRBD1	-	TRBJ1-5	17	CASRDTQGSESNQPQHF	TGTGCCAGCAGAGACACACAGGGGAGTGAATCAAATCAGCCCCAGCATTTT
TRBV19	-	-	TRBJ2-1	14	CASRDPQTYNEQFF	TGTGCCAGTAGGGATCCGCAGACATACAATGAGCAGTTCTTC
TRBV7-6	TRBD2	-	TRBJ2-3	17	CASSESGLAGGTDTQYF	TGTGCCAGCAGCGAAAGCGGATTAGCGGGGGGGACAGATACGCAGTATTTT
TRBV6-5	-	-	TRBJ1-2	16	CASSYSWRARPYGYTF	TGTGCCAGCAGTTACTCGTGGAGGGCGCGACCCTATGGCTACACCTTC
TRBV7-2	-	-	TRBJ1-1	13	CASSLLPQPEAFF	TGTGCCAGCAGCTTACTCCCGCAGCCTGAAGCTTTCTTT
TRBV19	-	-	TRBJ1-5	17	CASSITPRKNSNQPQHF	TGTGCCAGTAGTATCACGCCCAGAAAAAATAGCAATCAGCCCCAGCATTTT
TRBV25-1	-	-	TRBJ2-2	10	CASGTGELFF	TGTGCCAGCGGGACCGGGGAGCTGTTTTTT
TRBV7-9	-	-	TRBJ2-7	13	CASSPDASYEQYF	TGTGCCAGCAGCCCGGACGCCTCCTACGAGCAGTACTTC
TRBV19	-	once	TRBJ2-1	13	CASSIVSGNEQFF	TGTGCCAGTAGTATAGTTTCCGGGAATGAGCAGTTCTTC